The 13 T cell receptor beta chains below were found in one sample sequenced in a study of shared clonotypes between healthy human individuals. Assay used: immunoSEQ multiplex PCR; TCRdb lists only in-frame clones, some missing. Here the sample spans around 500,000 clones, around 79% being singletons. The sequenced sample consisted of PBMCs. These TCRs come from a woman in her thirties or forties in good health. Some clones in this sample may be carry-over from other donors' samples.

This sequence joins TRBV5-1 and TRBJ1-5; D is possibly TRBD1 (6 bases). V was shortened by 5 bases and J by 4 bases, with 19 bases between the two germline ends. The CDR3 spans 16 residues. Germline V gives CDR1 SGHRS, CDR2 YFSETQ. The CDR3 loop is CASRLGPDRQNQPQHF. The CDR3 nucleotides read TGCGCCAGCAGGCTGGGTCCGGACAGACAAAATCAGCCCCAGCATTTT.

The chain is built from TRBV19 and TRBJ2-7, with TRBD1 matching over 8 bases. Germline loops: CDR1 LNHDA, CDR2 SQIVND (reference sequence). The CDR3 runs 15 residues. Trimming took 3 bases from V and 1 from J; bases not matched to a gene: 5. The CDR3: CASSIGGQVSYEQYF. The CDR3 DNA reads as TGTGCCAGTAGTATTGGGGGACAGGTATCCTACGAGCAGTACTTC.

The V call is TRBV29-1, the J call TRBJ2-1, with D possibly called TRBD1 or TRBD2 (6 bases each). The CDR3 has 13 residues. V was pared by 4 bases and J by 15 bases, with 22 bases between. Germline assignment: CDR1 SQVTM and CDR2 ANQGSEA. The CDR3 reads CSVGYVGGVTRFF. CDR3 nucleotides: TGCAGCGTTGGGTATGTGGGGGGCGTTACCCGGTTCTTC.

The rearrangement uses TRBV5-1 and TRBJ1-2; a weak D match, TRBD1 (5 bases). Trimming pared 4 bases from V and 6 bases from J, leaving 16 bases between. Looked up from germline, CDR1 is SGHRS and CDR2 is YFSETQ. The CDR3 spans 14 residues. DNA for the CDR3: TGCGCCAGCAGCCTAAGCCGGGACCGAGATGGCTACACCTTC. Its protein is CASSLSRDRDGYTF.

V usage is TRBV19 and J usage is TRBJ2-5; D gene uncertain. Germline CDR1 LNHDA, CDR2 SQIVND (reference sequence). V lost 3 bases and J 4 bases, leaving 18 bases between the germline ends. The CDR3 covers 16 residues. CDR3 residues: CASSIFFMDKGETQYF. The CDR3 DNA reads as TGTGCCAGTAGTATTTTTTTTATGGATAAGGGAGAGACCCAGTACTTC.

This clone was found a few times. The chain has TRBV2 and TRBJ2-3, with TRBD2 matching over 16 bases. Looked up from germline, CDR1 is SNHLY and CDR2 is FYNNEI. V lost 6 bases and J lost 0; bases outside the gene matches: 6. This CDR3 comprises 18 residues. In DNA, the CDR3 is TGTGCCAGCAGCTCCGGGACTAGCGGGAGGGGTAGCACAGATACGCAGTATTTT. Translated, it gives CASSSGTSGRGSTDTQYF.

The chain carries TRBV7-3 and TRBJ2-3; D unclear. Deletions cut 3 bases from V and 2 bases from J, with 12 bases between. This CDR3 has 15 amino acids. Germline values: CDR1 SGHTA, CDR2 FQGTGA. CDR3 protein: CASSLFPPPTDTQYF. CDR3 bases: TGTGCCAGCAGCTTGTTTCCTCCACCCACAGATACGCAGTATTTT.

As concerns this clone: This CDR3 is also generated by other DNA sequences in the sample. This chain connects TRBV5-4 to TRBJ2-3; tentative D call: TRBD1 (5 bases). Germline CDR1 SGHNT, CDR2 YYREEE (reference sequence). This CDR3 comprises 15 residues. The V end was cut by 4 bases, the J end by 2 bases, with 14 bases between. The CDR3 sequence: CASSLGVSYTDTQYF. CDR3 nucleotides: TGTGCCAGCAGCCTAGGGGTCTCCTACACAGATACGCAGTATTTT.

This chain links TRBV28 with TRBJ2-4, with a tentative D call TRBD2 (6 bases). The CDR3 has 14 amino acids. CDR1 and CDR2 (germline): MDHEN, SYDVKM. With 9 bases removed from V and 1 base from J, the gap between germline ends came to 13 bases. This CDR3 reads CASSSANAKNIQYF. The CDR3 coding sequence is TGTGCCAGTTCTAGCGCGAACGCCAAAAACATTCAGTACTTC.

Details on this clone: The same CDR3 arises from other DNA sequences in this sample as well. The V and J genes are TRBV2 and TRBJ2-7; D not certain. Germline values: CDR1 SNHLY, CDR2 FYNNEI. This CDR3 contains 12 residues. Trimming removed 8 bases from V and 1 base from J, with 9 bases in between. The CDR3 region has the DNA TGTGCCAGCCGGGCAGATTCCTACGAGCAGTACTTC. Translated: CASRADSYEQYF.

The V call is TRBV10-2, the J call TRBJ1-1, with 10 bases matching TRBD1. In germline, CDR1 is WSHSY, CDR2 SAAADI. The CDR3 has 13 amino acids. V shed 6 bases and J 8 bases; nucleotides not matched to a gene: 6. This CDR3 is CASSTPGQGEAFF. The CDR3, as DNA: TGCGCCAGCAGCACCCCGGGACAGGGGGAAGCTTTCTTT.

V and J are TRBV28 and TRBJ2-7; D might be TRBD1 or TRBD2, each matching 5 bases. The CDR3 spans 13 residues. Germline V lookup: CDR1 MDHEN, CDR2 SYDVKM. V shed 8 bases and J shed 6 bases, with 17 bases lying between them. The CDR3 region is CASVGAARGEQYF. CDR3 nucleotides: TGTGCCAGCGTTGGGGCAGCGAGGGGCGAGCAGTACTTC.

V gene TRBV9 combines with J gene TRBJ2-4; tentative D call: TRBD1 (5 bases). Germline assignment: CDR1 SGDLS and CDR2 YYNGEE. Trimming took off 3 bases at V and 5 bases at J, with 12 bases between the two ends. The CDR3 sequence is 14 residues long. The CDR3 is CASSATGTQNIQYF. CDR3 in DNA: TGTGCCAGCAGCGCCACAGGTACCCAAAACATTCAGTACTTC.